This TCR beta chain was identified in a study of regulatory T cells in long-lasting Graves disease. The authors built TCR beta libraries using iRepertoire HTBI primers and Arm-PCR of CDR3 regions. MiXCR, applied by TCRdb to the multiplex PCR reads, yields one record per CDR3 protein. The sample records 400,000 to 450,000 distinct CDR3 sequences, 15% being singletons. Time point of the sample: newly diagnosed GD, antithyroid drugs for less than 3 months. From PBMCs, RNA was extracted and then used to make the TCR library. This clonotype was counted at least ten times. The same specimen was also included in a second study, on T cells in Graves' hyperthyroidism and ophthalmopathy. That source adds: The hyperthyroidism patients had all been newly diagnosed, and their disease duration was under 2 months. Their ages ranged from 18 to 65 years. Exclusion of patients followed from uncontrolled infection, other autoimmune disease, pregnancy or lactation.

The clonotype originates from a woman aged 25-40 years with Graves disease. The starting material was peripheral blood mononuclear cells (PBMCs), obtained at new diagnosis, from a patient treated with antithyroid drugs.

DNA for the CDR3: TGTGCCAGCACCGGGACAGGGGGCACAGATACGCAGTATTTT. Protein product: CASTGTGGTDTQYF. V gene TRBV28 combines with J gene TRBJ2-3; 10 bases are a match to TRBD1. Germline V CDR1 and CDR2: MDHEN, SYDVKM. The ends lost 7 bases at V and 1 base at J; junction bases unmatched: 2. The CDR3 is 14 amino acids.